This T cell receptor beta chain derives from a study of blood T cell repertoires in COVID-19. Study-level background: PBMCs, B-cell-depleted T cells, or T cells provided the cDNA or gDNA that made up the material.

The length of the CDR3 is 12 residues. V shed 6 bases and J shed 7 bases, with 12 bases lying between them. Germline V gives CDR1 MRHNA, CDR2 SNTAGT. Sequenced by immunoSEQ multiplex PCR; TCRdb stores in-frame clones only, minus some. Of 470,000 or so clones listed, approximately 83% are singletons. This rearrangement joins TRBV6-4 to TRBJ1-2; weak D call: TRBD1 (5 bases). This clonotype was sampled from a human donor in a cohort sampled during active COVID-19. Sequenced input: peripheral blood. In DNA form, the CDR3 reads TGTGCCAGCAGCTCGACAGCAGGTGGCTACACCTTC. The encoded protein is CASSSTAGGYTF.